The rows below give T cell receptor beta chains drawn from one sample of a study of neoadjuvant anti-PD-1 for oral cavity cancer. Profiling relied on immunoSEQ multiplex PCR, and the TCRdb table lists in-frame clones only, not all of them. The data contain 60,000 to 80,000 clones, around 80% of them seen just once; the ten biggest clones take up 2.5% to 3%. The source material was PBMCs, sampled before nivolumab (anti-PD-1) treatment. The receptors were sampled from a person between 35 and 79 years old with oral cavity squamous cell carcinoma. CDR3s leave out the opening cysteine and the closing phenylalanine or tryptophan.

v_call	j_call	cdr3_aa
TRBV5-1	TRBJ2-2	ASSLEGTGVTGELF
TRBV6-1	TRBJ1-2	ASRNAGTGERGYT
TRBV6-5	TRBJ1-6	ASRGDSQGFSPLH
TRBV19	TRBJ2-3	ASKPGTSRTTDTQY
TRBV7-8	TRBJ2-2	ASSLEERTGPTGELF
TRBV6-5	TRBJ2-1	ASRPDRRSNSF
TRBV2	TRBJ1-1	ASSPRGGAF
TRBV2	TRBJ2-1	AVGGTSGNNEQF
TRBV6-6	TRBJ1-1	ASSSRTGNTEAF
TRBV15	TRBJ2-1	ATSLDAYNEQF
TRBV5-4	TRBJ2-5	AVQRGGETQY
TRBV6-5	TRBJ1-1	ASNYGLNTEAF
TRBV6-1	TRBJ2-5	ASSGVGVGETQY